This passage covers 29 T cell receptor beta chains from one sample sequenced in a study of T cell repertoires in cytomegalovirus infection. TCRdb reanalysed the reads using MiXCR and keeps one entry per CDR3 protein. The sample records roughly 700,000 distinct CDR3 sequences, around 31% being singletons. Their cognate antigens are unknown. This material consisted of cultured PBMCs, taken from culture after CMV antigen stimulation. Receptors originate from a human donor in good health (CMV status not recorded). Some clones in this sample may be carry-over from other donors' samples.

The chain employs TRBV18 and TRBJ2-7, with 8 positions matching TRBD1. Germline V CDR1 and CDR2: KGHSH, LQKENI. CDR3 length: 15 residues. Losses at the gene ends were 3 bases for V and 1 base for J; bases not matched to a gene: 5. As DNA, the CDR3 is TGTGCCAGCTCACCCGGCAGGGGGCTATCCTACGAGCAGTACTTC. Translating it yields CASSPGRGLSYEQYF. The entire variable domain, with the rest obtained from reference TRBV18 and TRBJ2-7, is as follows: NAGVMQNPRHLVRRRGQEARLRCSPMKGHSHVYWYRQLPEEGLKFMVYLQKENIIDESGMPKERFSAEFPKEGPSILRIQQVVRGDSAAYFCASSPGRGLSYEQYFGPGTRLTVT.

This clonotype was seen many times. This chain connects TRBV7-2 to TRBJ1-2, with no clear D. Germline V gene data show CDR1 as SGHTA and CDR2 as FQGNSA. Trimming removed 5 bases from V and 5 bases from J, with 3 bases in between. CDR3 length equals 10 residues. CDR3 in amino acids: CASSRYGYTF. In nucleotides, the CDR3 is TGTGCCAGCAGCCGATATGGCTACACCTTC. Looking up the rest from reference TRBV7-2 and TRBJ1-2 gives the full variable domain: GAGVSQSPSNKVTEKGKDVELRCDPISGHTALYWYRQSLGQGLEFLIYFQGNSAPDKSGLPSDRFSAERTGGSVSTLTIQRTQQEDSAVYLCASSRYGYTFGSGTRLTVV.

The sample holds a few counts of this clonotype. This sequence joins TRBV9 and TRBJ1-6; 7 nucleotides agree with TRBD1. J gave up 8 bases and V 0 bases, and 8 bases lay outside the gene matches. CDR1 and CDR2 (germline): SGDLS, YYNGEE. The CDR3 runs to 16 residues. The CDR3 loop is CASSVGGQRMDSPLHF. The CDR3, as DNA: TGTGCCAGCAGCGTAGGGGGACAGCGAATGGATTCACCCCTCCACTTT.

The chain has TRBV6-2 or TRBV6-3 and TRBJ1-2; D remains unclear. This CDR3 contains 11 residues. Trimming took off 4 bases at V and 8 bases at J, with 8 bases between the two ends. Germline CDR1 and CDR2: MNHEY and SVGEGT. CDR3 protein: CASSSQRGYTF. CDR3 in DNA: TGTGCCAGCAGTTCACAACGGGGCTACACCTTC.

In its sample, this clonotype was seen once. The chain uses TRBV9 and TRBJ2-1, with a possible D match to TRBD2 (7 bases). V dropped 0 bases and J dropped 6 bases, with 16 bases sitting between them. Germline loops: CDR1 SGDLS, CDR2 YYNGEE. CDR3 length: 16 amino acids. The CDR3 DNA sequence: TGTGCCAGCAGCGTAGCCCGGGGGGCCCTTGGCAATGAGCAGTTCTTC. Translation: CASSVARGALGNEQFF.

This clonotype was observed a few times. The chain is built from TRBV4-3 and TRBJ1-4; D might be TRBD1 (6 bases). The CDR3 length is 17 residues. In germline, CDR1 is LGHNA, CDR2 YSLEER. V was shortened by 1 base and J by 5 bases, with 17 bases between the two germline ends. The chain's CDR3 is CASSQGTDRLENEKLFF. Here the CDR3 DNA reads TGCGCCAGCAGCCAAGGGACAGATAGACTGGAAAATGAAAAACTGTTTTTT.

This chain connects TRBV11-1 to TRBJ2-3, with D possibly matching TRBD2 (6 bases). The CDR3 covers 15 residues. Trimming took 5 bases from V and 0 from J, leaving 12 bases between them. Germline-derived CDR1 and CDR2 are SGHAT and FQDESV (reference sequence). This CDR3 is CASSTPGLSTDTQYF. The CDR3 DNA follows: TGTGCCAGCAGCACGCCGGGACTGAGCACAGATACGCAGTATTTT.

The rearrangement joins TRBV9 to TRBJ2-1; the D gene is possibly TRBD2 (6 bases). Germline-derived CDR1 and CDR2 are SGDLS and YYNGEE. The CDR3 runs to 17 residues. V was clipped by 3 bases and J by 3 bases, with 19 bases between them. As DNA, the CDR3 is TGTGCCAGCAGCGGGTCGACGGGTAGCGGAATCTACAATGAGCAGTTCTTC. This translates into CASSGSTGSGIYNEQFF.

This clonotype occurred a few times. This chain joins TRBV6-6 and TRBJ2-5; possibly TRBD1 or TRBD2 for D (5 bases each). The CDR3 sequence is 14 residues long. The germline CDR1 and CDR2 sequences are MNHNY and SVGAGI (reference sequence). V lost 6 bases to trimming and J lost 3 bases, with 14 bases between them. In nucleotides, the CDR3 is TGTGCCAGCAGAAGGGGCCGGACTGAAGAGACCCAGTACTTC. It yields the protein CASRRGRTEETQYF.

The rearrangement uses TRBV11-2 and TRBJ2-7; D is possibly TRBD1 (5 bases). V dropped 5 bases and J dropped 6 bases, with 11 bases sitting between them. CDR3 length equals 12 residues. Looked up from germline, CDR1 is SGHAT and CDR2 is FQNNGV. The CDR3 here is CASSKGVFEQYF. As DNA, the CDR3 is TGTGCCAGCAGCAAAGGGGTTTTCGAGCAGTACTTC.

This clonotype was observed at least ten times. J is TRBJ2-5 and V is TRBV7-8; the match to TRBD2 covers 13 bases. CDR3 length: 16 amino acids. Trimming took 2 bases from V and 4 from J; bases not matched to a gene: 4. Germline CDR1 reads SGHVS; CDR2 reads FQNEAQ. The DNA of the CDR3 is TGTGCCAGCAGCTTACCCAGACTAGCGGGGGGAGAGACCCAGTACTTC. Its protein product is CASSLPRLAGGETQYF.

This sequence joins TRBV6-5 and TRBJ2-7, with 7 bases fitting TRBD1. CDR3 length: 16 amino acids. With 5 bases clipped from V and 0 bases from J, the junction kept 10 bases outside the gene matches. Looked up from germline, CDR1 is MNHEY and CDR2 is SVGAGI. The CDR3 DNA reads TGTGCCAGCAGTCAGCTGACAGGGAGACTCTCCTACGAGCAGTACTTC. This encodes CASSQLTGRLSYEQYF.

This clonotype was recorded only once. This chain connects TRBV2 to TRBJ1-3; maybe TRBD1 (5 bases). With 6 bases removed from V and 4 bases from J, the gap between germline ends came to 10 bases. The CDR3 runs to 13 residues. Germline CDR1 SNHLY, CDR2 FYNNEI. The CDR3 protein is CASSQTVGNTIYF. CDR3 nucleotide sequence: TGTGCCAGCAGCCAGACAGTAGGAAACACCATATATTTT.

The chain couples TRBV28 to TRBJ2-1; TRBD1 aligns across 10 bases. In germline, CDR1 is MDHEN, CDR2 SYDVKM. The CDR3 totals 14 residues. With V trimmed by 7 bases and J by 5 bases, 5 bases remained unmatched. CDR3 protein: CASIGTGVDNEQFF. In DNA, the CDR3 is TGTGCCAGCATAGGGACAGGGGTCGACAATGAGCAGTTCTTC.

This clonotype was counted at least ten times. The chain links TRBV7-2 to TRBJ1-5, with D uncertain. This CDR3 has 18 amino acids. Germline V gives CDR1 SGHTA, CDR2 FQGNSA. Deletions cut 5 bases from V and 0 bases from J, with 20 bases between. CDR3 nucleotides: TGTGCCAGCAGCCGAAAGGCTTTGGGAACCGATAGCAATCAGCCCCAGCATTTT. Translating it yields CASSRKALGTDSNQPQHF.

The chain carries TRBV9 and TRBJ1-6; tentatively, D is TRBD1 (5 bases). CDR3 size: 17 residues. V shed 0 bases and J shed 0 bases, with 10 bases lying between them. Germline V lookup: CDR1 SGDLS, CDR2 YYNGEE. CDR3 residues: CASSVERGSSYNSPLHF. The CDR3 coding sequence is TGTGCCAGCAGCGTAGAACGGGGGAGCTCCTATAATTCACCCCTCCACTTT.

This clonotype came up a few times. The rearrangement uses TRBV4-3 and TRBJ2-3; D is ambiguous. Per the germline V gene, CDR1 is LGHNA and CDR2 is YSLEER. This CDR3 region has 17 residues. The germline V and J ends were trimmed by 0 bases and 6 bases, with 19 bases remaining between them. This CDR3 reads CASSQEITVRLLDTQYF. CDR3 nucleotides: TGCGCCAGCAGCCAAGAGATAACGGTCAGGTTATTGGATACGCAGTATTTT.

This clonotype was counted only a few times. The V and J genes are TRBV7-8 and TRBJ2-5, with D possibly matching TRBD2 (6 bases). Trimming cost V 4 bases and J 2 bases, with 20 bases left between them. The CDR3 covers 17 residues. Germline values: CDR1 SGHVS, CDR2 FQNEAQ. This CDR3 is CASSSPGLIGGQETQYF. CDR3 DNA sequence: TGTGCCAGCAGCTCCCCAGGGTTAATCGGGGGTCAAGAGACCCAGTACTTC.

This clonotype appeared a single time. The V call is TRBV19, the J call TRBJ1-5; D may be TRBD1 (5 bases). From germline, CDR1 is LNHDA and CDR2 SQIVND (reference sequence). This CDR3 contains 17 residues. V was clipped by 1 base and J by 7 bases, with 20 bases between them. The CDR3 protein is CASSIVGAGGVGQPQHF. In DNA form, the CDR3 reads TGTGCCAGTAGTATAGTAGGGGCGGGCGGGGTGGGCCAGCCCCAGCATTTT.

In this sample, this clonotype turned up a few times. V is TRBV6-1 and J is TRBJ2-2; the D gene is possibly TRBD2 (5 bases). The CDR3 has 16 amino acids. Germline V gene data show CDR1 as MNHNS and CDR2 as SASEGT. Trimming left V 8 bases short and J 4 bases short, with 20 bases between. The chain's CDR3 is CASALSRVPGTGELFF. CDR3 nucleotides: TGTGCCAGCGCTCTATCGCGGGTCCCGGGCACCGGGGAGCTGTTTTTT.

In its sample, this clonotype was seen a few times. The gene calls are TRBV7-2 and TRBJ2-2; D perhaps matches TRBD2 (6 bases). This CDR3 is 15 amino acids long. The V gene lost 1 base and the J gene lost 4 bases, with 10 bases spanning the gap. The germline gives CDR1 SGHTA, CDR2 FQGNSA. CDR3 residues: CASSLGRERTGELFF. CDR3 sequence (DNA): TGTGCCAGCAGCTTAGGGCGGGAACGCACCGGGGAGCTGTTTTTT.

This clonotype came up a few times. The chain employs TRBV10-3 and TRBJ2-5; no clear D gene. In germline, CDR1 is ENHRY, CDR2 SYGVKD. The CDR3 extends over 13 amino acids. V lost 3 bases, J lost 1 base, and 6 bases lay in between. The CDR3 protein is CAISELSQETQYF. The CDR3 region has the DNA TGTGCCATCAGTGAATTAAGCCAAGAGACCCAGTACTTC.

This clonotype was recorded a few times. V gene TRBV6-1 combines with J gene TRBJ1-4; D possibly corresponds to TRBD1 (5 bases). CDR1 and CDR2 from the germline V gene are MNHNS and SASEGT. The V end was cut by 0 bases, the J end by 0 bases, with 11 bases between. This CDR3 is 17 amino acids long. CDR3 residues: CASSEAEGTATNEKLFF. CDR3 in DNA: TGTGCCAGCAGTGAAGCTGAGGGGACTGCAACTAATGAAAAACTGTTTTTT.

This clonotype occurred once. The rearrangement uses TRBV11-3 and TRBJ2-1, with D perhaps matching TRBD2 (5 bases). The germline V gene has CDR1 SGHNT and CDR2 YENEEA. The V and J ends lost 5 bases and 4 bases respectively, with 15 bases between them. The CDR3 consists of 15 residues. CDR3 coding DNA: TGTGCCAGCAGCGGATCCCGGGGATATTACAATGAGCAGTTCTTC. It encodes CASSGSRGYYNEQFF. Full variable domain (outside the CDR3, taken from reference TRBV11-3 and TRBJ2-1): EAGVVQSPRYKIIEKKQPVAFWCNPISGHNTLYWYLQNLGQGPELLIRYENEEAVDDSQLPKDRFSAERLKGVDSTLKIQPAELGDSAVYLCASSGSRGYYNEQFFGPGTRLTVL.

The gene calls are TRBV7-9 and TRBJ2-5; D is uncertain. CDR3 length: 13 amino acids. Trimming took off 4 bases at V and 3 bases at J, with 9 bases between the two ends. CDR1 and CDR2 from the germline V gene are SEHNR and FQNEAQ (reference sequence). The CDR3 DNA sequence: TGTGCCAGCAGCTACCAGGTGAAAGAGACCCAGTACTTC. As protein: CASSYQVKETQYF.

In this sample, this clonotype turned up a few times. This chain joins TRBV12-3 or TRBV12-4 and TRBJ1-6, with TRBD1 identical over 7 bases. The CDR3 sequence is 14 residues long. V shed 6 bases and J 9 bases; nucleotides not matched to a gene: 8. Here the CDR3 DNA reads TGTGCCAGCAGCCTGGGACAGAGACGTTCACCCCTCCACTTT. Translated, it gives CASSLGQRRSPLHF.

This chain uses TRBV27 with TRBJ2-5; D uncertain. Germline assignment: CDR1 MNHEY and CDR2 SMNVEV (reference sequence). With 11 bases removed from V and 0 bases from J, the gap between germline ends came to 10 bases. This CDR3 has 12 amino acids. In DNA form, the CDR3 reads TGTGCCGCCGGGTTGTACCAAGAGACCCAGTACTTC. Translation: CAAGLYQETQYF.

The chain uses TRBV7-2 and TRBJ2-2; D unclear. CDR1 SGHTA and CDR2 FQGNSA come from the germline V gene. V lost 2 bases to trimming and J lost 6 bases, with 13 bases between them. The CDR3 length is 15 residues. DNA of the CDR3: TGTGCCAGCAGCTTATGGGCATCTGGGGCCGGGGAGCTGTTTTTT. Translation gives CASSLWASGAGELFF.

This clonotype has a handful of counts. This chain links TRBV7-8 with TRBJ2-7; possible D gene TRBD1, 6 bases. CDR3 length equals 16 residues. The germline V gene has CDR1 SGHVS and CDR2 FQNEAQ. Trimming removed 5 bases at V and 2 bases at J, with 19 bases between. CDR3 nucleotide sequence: TGTGCCAGCAGCGGAACCGGGACAAGCAAAGCCTACGAGCAGTACTTC. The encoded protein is CASSGTGTSKAYEQYF.